What follows is one T cell receptor beta chain and its context. The target antigen is unknown. This sample includes further DNA sequences coding for the same CDR3. These data are taken from a study of cytomegalovirus exposure and HLA in healthy donors. General observations from the study: As a later analysis revealed, the rate of TCR association differed by HLA locus, with DRB1 most and HLA-C fewest. Later, an analysis showed that TCR beta chains associated with HLA were more clonally expanded than others that were equally common. V- and J-gene trimming of TCR beta was linked (in a later analysis) to a missense DCLRE1C variant.

Trimming stripped 4 bases from V and 4 bases from J, with 7 bases between. This CDR3 spans 12 amino acids. Per the germline V gene, CDR1 is ENHRY and CDR2 is SYGVKD. 13 Jbeta primers and 60 Vbeta primers were used for the PCR. Methods used by the authors: A later analysis tallied 75 million to 80 million unique TCR beta chains, around 10 million of them shared. Generated by immunoSEQ multiplex PCR, the TCRdb table keeps only in-frame clones and is missing some. V and J calls and clone size are those listed in that table; D and trimming were worked out from the DNA. The sample's table shows 200,000 or so clones.

The material sequenced was PBMCs. The chain employs TRBV10-3 and TRBJ1-2; TRBD1 is a possible D gene (6 bases). The sequence came from a boy younger than 18 in good health and CMV-seronegative. In DNA, the CDR3 is TGTGCCATCAGTGGGACAGCCTATGGCTACACCTTC. It encodes CAISGTAYGYTF.